The 27 T cell receptor beta chains below were found in one sample sequenced in a study of T cell changes during pregnancy in multiple sclerosis. Sequencing used immunoSEQ multiplex PCR; TCRdb keeps in-frame clones, though not all of them. The repertoire consists of about 70,000 clones, with roughly 94% occurring once and the leading ten covering 0.58%. The material was peripheral blood, obtained in the third trimester of pregnancy. The receptors originated from a female donor with multiple sclerosis, enrolled in a pregnancy study.

This clone has a single count. The rearrangement joins TRBV9 to TRBJ2-3; D may be TRBD2 (6 bases). There are 16 residues in the CDR3. Germline values: CDR1 SGDLS, CDR2 YYNGEE. V gave up 0 bases and J gave up 2 bases, with 13 bases separating them. CDR3 residues: CASSVGGVANTDTQYF. The CDR3 bases are TGTGCCAGCAGCGTAGGCGGGGTAGCGAACACAGATACGCAGTATTTT.

The chain recombines TRBV27 with TRBJ2-7; unclear D gene. The CDR3 is 13 residues long. Germline V gene sequence: CDR1 MNHEY, CDR2 SMNVEV (reference sequence). V was pared by 2 bases and J by 2 bases, with 7 bases between. As DNA, the CDR3 is TGTGCCAGCAGTTTAGTGGCAACCTACGAGCAGTACTTC. Translating it yields CASSLVATYEQYF.

The CDR3 is CASRGFGQGNSPLHF. Here the CDR3 DNA reads TGTGCCAGCAGGGGGTTCGGACAGGGGAATTCACCCCTCCACTTT. The chain has TRBV6-5 and TRBJ1-6, with 9 nucleotides matching TRBD1. Germline V lookup: CDR1 MNHEY, CDR2 SVGAGI. There are 15 residues in the CDR3. Germline trimming cut 6 bases from V and 7 bases from J; bases unmatched to any gene: 7.

The chain couples TRBV7-2 to TRBJ2-1; D is ambiguous. The V and J ends lost 4 bases and 4 bases respectively, with 11 bases between them. Germline V gene sequence: CDR1 SGHTA, CDR2 FQGNSA. The CDR3 loop spans 14 amino acids. CDR3 nucleotides: TGTGCCAGCAGCTCCCCGGTATCTTACAATGAGCAGTTCTTC. It translates to CASSSPVSYNEQFF.

V usage is TRBV2 and J usage is TRBJ1-4; no firm D call. CDR3 length: 17 amino acids. Germline CDR1 is SNHLY and CDR2 is FYNNEI. The germline V and J ends were trimmed by 2 bases and 0 bases, with 13 bases remaining between them. The CDR3 DNA reads as TGTGCCAGCAGTGAAAGTCCGCGGGCGTCAACTAATGAAAAACTGTTTTTT. This codes for CASSESPRASTNEKLFF. Combining the CDR3 with reference TRBV2 and TRBJ1-4 gives the whole variable domain EPEVTQTPSHQVTQMGQEVILRCVPISNHLYFYWYRQILGQKVEFLVSFYNNEISEKSEIFDDQFSVERPDGSNFTLKIRSTKLEDSAMYFCASSESPRASTNEKLFFGSGTQLSVL.

CDR3 coding DNA: TGTGCCAGCAGAAAAGCCACAACGGGGGAGACCCAGTACTTC. As protein: CASRKATTGETQYF. The chain is built from TRBV6-5 and TRBJ2-5; the D gene is possibly TRBD2 (5 bases). Deletions cut 6 bases from V and 5 bases from J, with 16 bases between. This CDR3 is built from 14 residues. Per the germline V gene, CDR1 is MNHEY and CDR2 is SVGAGI.

This chain uses TRBV25-1 with TRBJ1-6, with 7 positions matching TRBD1. CDR1 and CDR2 (germline): MGHDK, SYGVNS. This CDR3 is built from 16 residues. The V and J ends lost 4 bases and 3 bases, in that order; junction bases with no gene match: 6. This CDR3 is CASSARTGIYNSPLHF. DNA for the CDR3: TGTGCCAGCAGTGCCCGGACAGGAATCTATAATTCACCCCTCCACTTT.

This clone has a single count. The chain recombines TRBV27 with TRBJ1-5; D remains ambiguous. With 8 bases removed from V and 9 bases from J, the gap between germline ends came to 23 bases. The CDR3 runs to 15 residues. The germline CDR1 and CDR2 sequences are MNHEY and SMNVEV (reference sequence). The CDR3, as DNA: TGTGCCAGCTCTCGTCGGGCGGAGGTAATAGCGCCCCAGCATTTT. Amino acid sequence: CASSRRAEVIAPQHF.

In this sample, this clone turned up once. The chain links TRBV7-9 to TRBJ2-1, with D unclear. V was trimmed by 2 bases and J by 6 bases, leaving 14 bases between them. This CDR3 is 15 amino acids long. Per the germline V gene, CDR1 is SEHNR and CDR2 is FQNEAQ (reference sequence). CDR3 coding DNA: TGTGCCAGCAGCTTACCCCGTAGGCTAGGCAATGAGCAGTTCTTC. Translation: CASSLPRRLGNEQFF.

The V call is TRBV7-2, the J call TRBJ2-7, with D possibly TRBD2 on 6 matching bases. CDR1 and CDR2 (germline): SGHTA, FQGNSA. Trimming stripped 0 bases from V and 9 bases from J, with 18 bases between. This CDR3 contains 15 residues. The CDR3 region is CASSLAGRPTDGQYF. In nucleotides, the CDR3 is TGTGCCAGCAGCTTAGCGGGGAGGCCCACTGACGGGCAGTACTTC.

This chain links TRBV5-8 with TRBJ1-1, with TRBD1 matching over 7 bases. Germline V gives CDR1 SGHTS, CDR2 YDEGEE. CDR3 length: 14 residues. V lost 5 bases, J lost 2 bases, and 6 bases stayed unmatched. DNA for the CDR3: TGTGCCAGCAGAAAGGGGACAGTTAACACTGAAGCTTTCTTT. Translating gives CASRKGTVNTEAFF.

The chain uses TRBV12-5 and TRBJ1-5; possibly TRBD1 for D (6 bases). Trimming shortened V by 2 bases and J by 6 bases, and 14 bases separated the two germline ends. The CDR3 is 15 residues long. Germline CDR1 LGHNT, CDR2 FRNRAP. The CDR3 DNA is TGTGCTAGTGGTTTGTTTAAGGGGGGGAGTCAGCCCCAGCATTTT. Its translation: CASGLFKGGSQPQHF.

This clone was seen once. The chain joins TRBV7-2 to TRBJ2-7, with 9 positions matching TRBD2. The germline gives CDR1 SGHTA, CDR2 FQGNSA. V lost 0 bases to trimming and J lost 7 bases; unmatched junction nucleotides: 10. This CDR3 contains 16 residues. The CDR3 protein is CASSLARSSGAREQYF. CDR3 in DNA: TGTGCCAGCAGCTTAGCGCGGTCTAGCGGGGCGAGGGAGCAGTACTTC. Combining the CDR3 with reference TRBV7-2 and TRBJ2-7 gives the whole variable domain GAGVSQSPSNKVTEKGKDVELRCDPISGHTALYWYRQSLGQGLEFLIYFQGNSAPDKSGLPSDRFSAERTGGSVSTLTIQRTQQEDSAVYLCASSLARSSGAREQYFGPGTRLTVT.

The chain is built from TRBV7-2 and TRBJ2-3, with 9 bases that match TRBD2. Trimming took 1 base from V and 4 from J; bases not matched to a gene: 6. The CDR3 is made up of 16 amino acids. Looked up from germline, CDR1 is SGHTA and CDR2 is FQGNSA. The chain's CDR3 is CASSLGTSARADTQYF. The CDR3, as DNA: TGTGCCAGCAGCTTAGGGACTAGCGCCCGGGCAGATACGCAGTATTTT.

The gene calls are TRBV11-2 and TRBJ2-5, with 11 bases fitting TRBD2. The germline CDR1 and CDR2 sequences are SGHAT and FQNNGV. The trim removed 3 bases at V and 1 base at J, leaving 7 bases unmatched. The CDR3 is made up of 17 amino acids. The CDR3 protein is CASSFDLAGGSQETQYF. The DNA of the CDR3 is TGTGCCAGCAGCTTCGACCTAGCGGGGGGCTCCCAAGAGACCCAGTACTTC.

The rearrangement links TRBV11-3 to TRBJ1-6; no clear D. The CDR3 length is 19 residues. The V and J ends lost 4 bases and 3 bases respectively, with 22 bases between them. Germline V gene data show CDR1 as SGHNT and CDR2 as YENEEA. The CDR3 protein is CASSSEEMRENLYNSPLHF. The CDR3 DNA is TGTGCCAGCAGCTCCGAAGAAATGAGGGAAAATCTCTATAATTCACCCCTCCACTTT. Full variable domain (rest looked up from reference TRBV11-3 and TRBJ1-6): EAGVVQSPRYKIIEKKQPVAFWCNPISGHNTLYWYLQNLGQGPELLIRYENEEAVDDSQLPKDRFSAERLKGVDSTLKIQPAELGDSAVYLCASSSEEMRENLYNSPLHFGNGTRLTVT.

The V gene is TRBV7-9, the J gene TRBJ2-3, with 8 bases lining up with TRBD2. CDR1 is SEHNR, CDR2 FQNEAQ, per germline (reference sequence). CDR3 length: 19 amino acids. With V trimmed by 3 bases and J by 5 bases, 19 bases remained unmatched. The CDR3, as DNA: TGTGCCAGCAGCTTCCCCCACTCCGGGACTAGTAACAACTTAGATACGCAGTATTTT. Encoded protein: CASSFPHSGTSNNLDTQYF. The full variable domain, its missing parts supplied by reference TRBV7-9 and TRBJ2-3, is DTGVSQNPRHKITKRGQNVTFRCDPISEHNRLYWYRQTLGQGPEFLTYFQNEAQLEKSRLLSDRFSAERPKGSFSTLEIQRTEQGDSAMYLCASSFPHSGTSNNLDTQYFGPGTRLTVL.

The chain links TRBV25-1 to TRBJ1-3; no reliable D call. This CDR3 is 14 amino acids long. V gave up 2 bases and J gave up 4 bases, with 9 bases separating them. The germline V gene has CDR1 MGHDK and CDR2 SYGVNS. In DNA form, the CDR3 reads TGTGCCAGCAGTGAAGAGCGATCCGGAAACACCATATATTTT. It yields the protein CASSEERSGNTIYF.

The rearrangement joins TRBV25-1 to TRBJ2-2; possible D gene TRBD1, 5 bases. V dropped 4 bases and J dropped 5 bases, with 11 bases sitting between them. This CDR3 has 14 residues. Germline V gene sequence: CDR1 MGHDK, CDR2 SYGVNS. Here the CDR3 DNA reads TGTGCCAGCAGTGGGGCAGGGCGGACCGGGGAGCTGTTTTTT. Translated: CASSGAGRTGELFF.

The V gene is TRBV7-9, the J gene TRBJ1-4; D perhaps matches TRBD1 (5 bases). In germline, CDR1 is SEHNR, CDR2 FQNEAQ (reference sequence). The CDR3 runs to 18 residues. V was shortened by 5 bases and J by 7 bases, with 26 bases between the two germline ends. CDR3 protein: CASSPTGRGVDGSEKLFF. DNA of the CDR3: TGTGCCAGCAGCCCCACTGGGCGGGGCGTAGATGGAAGTGAAAAACTGTTTTTT.

The V gene is TRBV10-3, the J gene TRBJ2-3; 9 bases match TRBD1. The CDR3 has 16 amino acids. J gave up 4 bases and V 3 bases, and 8 bases lay outside the gene matches. Germline assignment: CDR1 ENHRY and CDR2 SYGVKD. CDR3 in DNA: TGTGCCATCAGTGATCCGGGACAGGGAACGTCAGATACGCAGTATTTT. Its protein product is CAISDPGQGTSDTQYF.

J is TRBJ2-3 and V is TRBV7-6; TRBD2 is a possible D gene (6 bases). Germline values: CDR1 SGHVS, CDR2 FNYEAQ. Trimming cost V 4 bases and J 2 bases, with 16 bases left between them. This CDR3 has 16 amino acids. DNA for the CDR3: TGTGCCAGCAGCTCCGGGGCGGGACCTTACACAGATACGCAGTATTTT. Its protein is CASSSGAGPYTDTQYF.

This clone was found once. V and J are TRBV9 and TRBJ2-7, with TRBD1 identical over 9 bases. The CDR3 sequence is 15 residues long. The germline V gene encodes CDR1 SGDLS and CDR2 YYNGEE. Losses at the gene ends were 2 bases for V and 5 bases for J; bases not matched to a gene: 8. The CDR3 reads CASSVPGTGFNEQYF. The CDR3 DNA is TGTGCCAGCAGCGTCCCCGGGACAGGGTTCAACGAGCAGTACTTC.

The chain is built from TRBV7-2 and TRBJ1-1; a weak D match, TRBD1 (5 bases). The germline V gene encodes CDR1 SGHTA and CDR2 FQGNSA. V was clipped by 6 bases and J by 1 base, with 15 bases between them. The CDR3 is made up of 15 amino acids. The DNA for the CDR3 is TGTGCCAGCAGTTTCACGGGGGGAGGGAACACTGAAGCTTTCTTT. It translates to CASSFTGGGNTEAFF.

This chain uses TRBV7-2 with TRBJ2-5, with a tentative D call TRBD1 (6 bases). Trimming left V 5 bases short and J 2 bases short, with 15 bases between. The CDR3 sequence is 15 residues long. Germline values: CDR1 SGHTA, CDR2 FQGNSA. The CDR3 region has the DNA TGTGCCAGCAGCGTCCTGCAGGGGCGTCAAGAGACCCAGTACTTC. Translating gives CASSVLQGRQETQYF.

This rearrangement joins TRBV9 to TRBJ2-3, with D possibly being TRBD1 (5 bases). This CDR3 is 14 amino acids long. CDR1 and CDR2 from the germline V gene are SGDLS and YYNGEE. Trimming removed 0 bases at V and 6 bases at J, with 11 bases between. The CDR3 sequence: CASSVGRARDTQYF. CDR3 DNA sequence: TGTGCCAGCAGCGTAGGCAGGGCACGGGATACGCAGTATTTT.

The genes are TRBV6-6 and TRBJ2-7, with TRBD1 as a possible D gene (6 bases). Germline lookup yields CDR1 MNHNY and CDR2 SVGAGI (reference sequence). V lost 2 bases and J 2 bases, leaving 13 bases between the germline ends. The CDR3 runs 15 residues. The CDR3, as DNA: TGTGCCAGCAGTTACCGCAAACAGGGAACCTACGAGCAGTACTTC. Its protein is CASSYRKQGTYEQYF.